This T cell receptor (beta chain) is drawn from a study of T cells after yellow fever vaccination. TCRdb reprocessed the 5' RACE reads with MiXCR, giving one entry per CDR3 protein. The data show about 300,000 distinct CDR3 sequences, about 6.9% seen once. On this clonotype itself: Its antigen is unidentified.

Points from the study as a whole: Few clonotypes appeared in both CD4 and CD8 compartments. Secondary responses were weaker yet peaked faster, day 5 versus 15.

The ends lost 4 bases at V and 6 bases at J; junction bases unmatched: 11. CDR1 is SGHRS and CDR2 is YFSETQ in the germline V gene. The CDR3 extends over 15 amino acids. The chain uses TRBV5-1 and TRBJ2-3; 7 nucleotides line up with TRBD1. The clonotype was recovered from a man aged 18 to 30 who received the YFV17D yellow fever vaccine. Sequenced material: PBMCs, taken roughly 47 days after the first yellow fever vaccination. CDR3 coding DNA: TGCGCCAGCAGCGCCGAGACAGGGCAGCGCGATACGCAGTATTTT. Translating gives CASSAETGQRDTQYF.